The present entry profiles one T cell receptor (beta chain) with its context. Its specificity is unknown. Sorted subsets were amplified in replicate PCRs using around 220 ng DNA, about 30,000 T cell genomes. Profiling relied on immunoSEQ multiplex PCR, and the TCRdb table lists in-frame clones only, not all of them. In the table there are 1.6 million or so clones, over 95% of which are singletons. The CDR3 is made up of 16 amino acids. Trimming at V came to 0 bases and at J to 2 bases, leaving 7 bases not matched to a gene. The germline V gene has CDR1 LGHNA and CDR2 YSLEER. The sample is drawn from a study of shared clonotypes between healthy human individuals. Findings and limits, study-wide: Relative to clonotypes present in all four donors, those not shared had lower generation probabilities.

This receptor was taken from a man aged 30 to 45 in good health. Sequencing was performed on naive CD4+ T cells sorted from blood. Specified subset: CD45RA+ positively selected. The chain has TRBV4-3 and TRBJ2-7; 7 positions match TRBD2. The CDR3 protein is CASSQDLPRETYEQYF. CDR3 DNA: TGCGCCAGCAGCCAAGATCTGCCGCGGGAGACCTACGAGCAGTACTTC.